Listed here is a single TCR beta chain. Healthy HIV-negative adults with no recent acute infections or vaccinations were recruited as donors. Each sample came from a Caucasian adult donor living in Nashville, Tennessee. CD45RA+ naive and CD45RA-negative memory subsets were separated from CD4+ cells. Clones were sequenced by immunoSEQ multiplex PCR, and TCRdb holds only the in-frame ones, with some missing. The sample yields 2.5 million or so clones, around 90% seen once. These data originate in a study of shared clonotypes between healthy human individuals. Trimming took off 3 bases at V and 1 base at J, with 12 bases between the two ends. This CDR3 comprises 15 residues. CDR1 is LGHNA, CDR2 YSLEER, per germline.

Sequencing used naive CD4+ T cells sorted from blood. Subset noted: CD45RA+ positively selected. The chain carries TRBV4-3 and TRBJ2-5; D is possibly TRBD2 (6 bases). The receptor was derived from a man aged 18-30 years in good health. The DNA of the CDR3 is TGCGCCAGCAGCCAGTTAGCGGTGGCCCAAGAGACCCAGTACTTC. Encoded protein: CASSQLAVAQETQYF.